Reported below is one T cell receptor (beta chain). This sample is part of a study of blood T cells in healthy people across ages. Primers used in a second PCR of about 7 to 12 cycles were a sample-barcoded 5' primer and a J-beta primer mix. TCRdb independently ran MiXCR on the 5' RACE reads; one entry per CDR3 protein. Of around 1,700,000 distinct CDR3 sequences listed, roughly 28% are singletons. The V and J ends lost 5 bases and 1 base respectively, with 12 bases between them. This CDR3 has 15 residues. CDR1 is SGHVS, CDR2 FNYEAQ, per germline. The chain couples TRBV7-6 to TRBJ2-1, with unresolved D. This TCR came from a woman aged 25 to 45 in good health. Source material: blood. CDR3 loop: CASSQEVGSYNEQFF. The CDR3 nucleotides are TGTGCCAGCAGCCAAGAAGTGGGGTCCTACAATGAGCAGTTCTTC.